This TCR beta chain was captured by sequencing in a study of blood T cell repertoires in COVID-19. Study at large: COVID-19 samples collected from the United States, Italy and Spain covered acute and convalescent phases. From T cells, B-cell-depleted T cells, or PBMCs came the material, which was cDNA or gDNA.

Per the original methods: Estimation of nucleated cell counts was performed using reference gene primer amplification. Sequencing used immunoSEQ multiplex PCR; TCRdb keeps in-frame clones, though not all of them. V, J and clone size were drawn from that table, and D and trimming were deduced from the DNA. The data show roughly 150,000 clones, around three quarters seen once. The CDR3 spans 13 residues. V dropped 9 bases and J dropped 0 bases, with 10 bases sitting between them. The V gene's germline CDR1 is MNHEY and CDR2 SMNVEV (reference sequence). Specimen: peripheral blood. The clonotype originates from a man in his 60s with acute or convalescent COVID-19. The chain joins TRBV27 to TRBJ2-3; no clear D. The CDR3 DNA reads TGTGCCAGTGGGCAGCTAAGCACAGATACGCAGTATTTT. The encoded protein is CASGQLSTDTQYF.